The 10 T cell receptor beta chains given below trace back to one sample, sequenced in a study of regulatory T cells in long-lasting Graves disease. Specified time point: newly diagnosed GD, antithyroid drugs for less than 3 months. From RNA extracted from PBMCs, the TCR library was made. Sequencing libraries for TCR beta were prepared with iRepertoire HTBI primers and Arm-PCR of CDR3 regions. TCRdb reprocessed the multiplex PCR reads via MiXCR and lists one record per CDR3 protein. The table lists roughly 610,000 distinct CDR3 sequences, around 16% of them singletons, with around 13% in the top ten. The sample also formed part of further work on T cells in Graves' hyperthyroidism and ophthalmopathy.

The material was peripheral blood mononuclear cells (PBMCs), obtained at new diagnosis, from a patient treated with antithyroid drugs. The receptors were sampled from a man aged 18 to 29 with Graves disease.

This clonotype was observed at least ten times. It may be a read error: a sequence one base away is much more abundant. The V and J genes are TRBV28 and TRBJ2-1; D remains ambiguous. CDR1 and CDR2 from the germline V gene are MDHEN and SYDVKM. V was shortened by 1 base and J by 8 bases, with 9 bases between the two germline ends. The CDR3 runs 13 residues. DNA for the CDR3: TGTGCCAGCAGTTTATCAGTTTACGATGAGCAGTTCTTC. Residues: CASSLSVYDEQFF.

This clonotype was detected a few times. The chain is built from TRBV15 and TRBJ2-5; D is unclear. The V and J ends lost 8 bases and 1 base respectively, with 17 bases between them. There are 15 residues in the CDR3. The germline V gene encodes CDR1 LNHNV and CDR2 YYDKDF (reference sequence). CDR3 region: CATRQIGGPQETQYF. In nucleotides, the CDR3 is TGTGCCACCCGCCAGATTGGTGGACCCCAAGAGACCCAGTACTTC.

This clonotype was detected ten times or more. This sequence joins TRBV28 and TRBJ1-5; TRBD1 matches 7 bases. J lost 7 bases, V lost 6 bases, and 18 bases had no gene match. Looked up from germline, CDR1 is MDHEN and CDR2 is SYDVKM. This CDR3 spans 17 amino acids. The CDR3 DNA reads as TGTGCCAGCAGCACTGGCCTGGCAGGGGGTGGTGTACAGCCCCAGCATTTT. This sequence encodes CASSTGLAGGGVQPQHF.

This clonotype was counted at least ten times. CDR3 residues: CASGLVREISNTEAFF. In DNA, the CDR3 is TGTGCTAGTGGTTTGGTACGGGAGATATCGAACACTGAAGCTTTCTTT. The chain is built from TRBV12-5 and TRBJ1-1; D gene ambiguous. Trimming took 0 bases from V and 1 from J, leaving 12 bases between them. Germline V CDR1 and CDR2: LGHNT, FRNRAP. The CDR3 extends over 16 amino acids.

This clonotype appeared many times. The chain joins TRBV2 to TRBJ2-4, with D possibly called TRBD1 or TRBD2 (5 bases each). CDR3 length: 13 amino acids. The V gene lost 8 bases and the J gene lost 4 bases, with 12 bases spanning the gap. Germline values: CDR1 SNHLY, CDR2 FYNNEI. CDR3 sequence: CASLGTPKNIQYF. Here the CDR3 DNA reads TGTGCCAGCCTAGGGACGCCTAAAAACATTCAGTACTTC.

This clonotype was observed at least ten times. The chain links TRBV12-3 or TRBV12-4 to TRBJ2-7; 7 bases line up with TRBD1. The CDR3 spans 15 residues. Germline trimming cut 4 bases from V and 0 bases from J; bases unmatched to any gene: 6. The chain's CDR3 is CASSSWDSFSYEQYF. The CDR3 coding sequence is TGTGCCAGCAGTTCGTGGGACAGCTTCTCCTACGAGCAGTACTTC.

In this sample, this clonotype turned up a few times. The chain has TRBV5-1 and TRBJ1-5, with a weak D call TRBD1 (5 bases). Germline CDR1 is SGHRS and CDR2 is YFSETQ. Trimming removed 6 bases from V and 1 base from J, with 14 bases in between. This CDR3 has 15 residues. In nucleotides, the CDR3 is TGCGCCAGCAAGGCGGGGACGGCAAGCAATCAGCCCCAGCATTTT. Translating it yields CASKAGTASNQPQHF.

This clonotype was seen a few times. J is TRBJ1-2 and V is TRBV24-1; no reliable D call. With 4 bases removed from V and 8 bases from J, the gap between germline ends came to 10 bases. This CDR3 is 12 amino acids long. From germline, CDR1 is KGHDR and CDR2 SFDVKD. The CDR3 spells CATSDPKGGYTF. CDR3 in DNA: TGTGCCACCAGTGACCCAAAGGGAGGCTACACCTTC.

This clonotype has a handful of counts. J is TRBJ2-7 and V is TRBV5-1, with 8 bases identical to TRBD1. Germline CDR1 and CDR2: SGHRS and YFSETQ. This CDR3 has 16 residues. Germline trimming cut 7 bases from V and 6 bases from J; bases unmatched to any gene: 18. The CDR3 is CASSAQGAQSGSEQYF. CDR3 nucleotide sequence: TGCGCCAGCTCCGCCCAGGGGGCGCAATCCGGGTCCGAGCAGTACTTC.

At least ten counts were recorded for this clonotype. The CDR3 loop reads CASQTGTGEAGNTIYF. CDR3 nucleotide sequence: TGTGCCAGCCAAACCGGGACAGGGGAGGCCGGAAACACCATATATTTT. The chain carries TRBV11-2 and TRBJ1-3; 10 bases line up with TRBD1. Germline V gene lookup returns CDR1 SGHAT and CDR2 FQNNGV. This CDR3 comprises 16 residues. V trimming: 8 bases; J trimming: 4 bases; junction bases outside the gene matches: 11.